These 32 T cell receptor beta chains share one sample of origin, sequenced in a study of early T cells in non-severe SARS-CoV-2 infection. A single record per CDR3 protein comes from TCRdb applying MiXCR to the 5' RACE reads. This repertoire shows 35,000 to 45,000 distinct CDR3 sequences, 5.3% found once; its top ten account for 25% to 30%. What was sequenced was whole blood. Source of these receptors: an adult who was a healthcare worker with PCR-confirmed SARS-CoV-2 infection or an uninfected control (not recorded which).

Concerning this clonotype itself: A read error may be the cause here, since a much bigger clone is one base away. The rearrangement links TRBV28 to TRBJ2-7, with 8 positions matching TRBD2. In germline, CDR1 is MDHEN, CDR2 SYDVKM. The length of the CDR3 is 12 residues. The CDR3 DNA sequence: TGTGTCAGCGGGGGCCAGGCCAACGAGCAGTACTTC. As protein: CVSGGQANEQYF.

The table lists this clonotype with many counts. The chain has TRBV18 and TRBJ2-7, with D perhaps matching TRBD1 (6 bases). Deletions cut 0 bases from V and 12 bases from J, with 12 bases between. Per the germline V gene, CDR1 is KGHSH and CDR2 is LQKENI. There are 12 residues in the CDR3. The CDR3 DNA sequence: TGTGCCAGCTCACCACCACAGGGATGGATGTACTTC. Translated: CASSPPQGWMYF.

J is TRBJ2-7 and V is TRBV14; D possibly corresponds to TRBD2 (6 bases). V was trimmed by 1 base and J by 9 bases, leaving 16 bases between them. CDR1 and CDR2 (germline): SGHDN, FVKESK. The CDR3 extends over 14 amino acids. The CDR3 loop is CASSQGSAGFAQYF. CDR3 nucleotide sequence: TGTGCCAGCAGCCAAGGAAGCGCGGGGTTCGCGCAGTACTTC.

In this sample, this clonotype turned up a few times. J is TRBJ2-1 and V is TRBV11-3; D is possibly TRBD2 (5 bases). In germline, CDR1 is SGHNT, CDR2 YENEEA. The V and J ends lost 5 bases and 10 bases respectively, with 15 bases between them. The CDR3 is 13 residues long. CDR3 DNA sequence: TGTGCCAGCAGCCCCCCTAGCTCGTGGGAGCAGTTCTTC. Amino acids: CASSPPSSWEQFF.

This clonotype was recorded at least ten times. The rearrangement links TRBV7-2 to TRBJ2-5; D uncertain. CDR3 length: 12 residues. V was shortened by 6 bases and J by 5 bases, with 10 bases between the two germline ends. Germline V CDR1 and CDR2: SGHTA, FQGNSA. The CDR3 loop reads CASSLERETQYF. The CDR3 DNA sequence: TGTGCCAGCAGTCTAGAACGGGAGACCCAGTACTTC. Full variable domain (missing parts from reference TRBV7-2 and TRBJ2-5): GAGVSQSPSNKVTEKGKDVELRCDPISGHTALYWYRQSLGQGLEFLIYFQGNSAPDKSGLPSDRFSAERTGGSVSTLTIQRTQQEDSAVYLCASSLERETQYFGPGTRLLVL.

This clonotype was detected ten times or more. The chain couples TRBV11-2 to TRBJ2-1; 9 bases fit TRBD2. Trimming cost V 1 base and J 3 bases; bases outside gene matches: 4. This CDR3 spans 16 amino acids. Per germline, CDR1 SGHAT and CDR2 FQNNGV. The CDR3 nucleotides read TGTGCCAGCAGCTTAGGAAGCGGGAGGCGCTACAATGAGCAGTTCTTC. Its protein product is CASSLGSGRRYNEQFF.

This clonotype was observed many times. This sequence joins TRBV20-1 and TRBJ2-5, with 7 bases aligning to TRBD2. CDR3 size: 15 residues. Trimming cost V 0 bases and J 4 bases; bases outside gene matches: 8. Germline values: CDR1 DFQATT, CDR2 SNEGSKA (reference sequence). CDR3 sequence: CSARDPTGGRETQYF. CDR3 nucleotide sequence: TGCAGTGCTAGAGATCCTACGGGCGGGAGAGAGACCCAGTACTTC.

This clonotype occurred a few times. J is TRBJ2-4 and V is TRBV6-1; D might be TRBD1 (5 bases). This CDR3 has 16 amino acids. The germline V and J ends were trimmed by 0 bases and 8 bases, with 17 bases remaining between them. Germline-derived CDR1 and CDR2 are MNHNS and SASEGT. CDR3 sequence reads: CASSEAHHGAAYIQYF. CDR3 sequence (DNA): TGTGCCAGCAGTGAAGCGCATCATGGGGCCGCGTACATTCAGTACTTC.

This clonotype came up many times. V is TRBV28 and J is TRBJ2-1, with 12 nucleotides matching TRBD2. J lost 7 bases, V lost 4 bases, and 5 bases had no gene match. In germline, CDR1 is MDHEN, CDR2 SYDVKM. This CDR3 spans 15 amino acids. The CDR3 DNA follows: TGTGCCAGCAGTTCCCTAGCGGGAGGGAAGAATGAGCAGTTCTTC. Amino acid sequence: CASSSLAGGKNEQFF. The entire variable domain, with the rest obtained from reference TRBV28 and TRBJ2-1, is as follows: DVKVTQSSRYLVKRTGEKVFLECVQDMDHENMFWYRQDPGLGLRLIYFSYDVKMKEKGDIPEGYSVSREKKERFSLILESASTNQTSMYLCASSSLAGGKNEQFFGPGTRLTVL.

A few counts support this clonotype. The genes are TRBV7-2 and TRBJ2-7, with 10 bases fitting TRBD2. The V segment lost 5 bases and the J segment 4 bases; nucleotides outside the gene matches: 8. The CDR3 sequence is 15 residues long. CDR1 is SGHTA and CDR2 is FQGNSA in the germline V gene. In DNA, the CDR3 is TGTGCCAGCAGCCTCCCCGGACTAGCGGCGTACGAGCAGTACTTC. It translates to CASSLPGLAAYEQYF.

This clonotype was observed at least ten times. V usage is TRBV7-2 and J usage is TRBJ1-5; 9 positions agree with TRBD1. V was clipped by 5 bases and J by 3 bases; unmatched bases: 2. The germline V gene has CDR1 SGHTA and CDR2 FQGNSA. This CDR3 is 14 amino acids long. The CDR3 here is CASSRDRDNQPQHF. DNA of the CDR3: TGTGCCAGCAGCCGGGACAGGGACAATCAGCCCCAGCATTTT.

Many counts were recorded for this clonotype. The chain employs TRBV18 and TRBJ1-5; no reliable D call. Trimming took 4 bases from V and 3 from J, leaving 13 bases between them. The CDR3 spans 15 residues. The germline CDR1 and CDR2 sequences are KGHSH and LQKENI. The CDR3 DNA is TGTGCCAGCTCACGCGAGGGATTCACCAATCAGCCCCAGCATTTT. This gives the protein CASSREGFTNQPQHF. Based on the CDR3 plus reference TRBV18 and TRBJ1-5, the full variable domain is NAGVMQNPRHLVRRRGQEARLRCSPMKGHSHVYWYRQLPEEGLKFMVYLQKENIIDESGMPKERFSAEFPKEGPSILRIQQVVRGDSAAYFCASSREGFTNQPQHFGDGTRLSIL.

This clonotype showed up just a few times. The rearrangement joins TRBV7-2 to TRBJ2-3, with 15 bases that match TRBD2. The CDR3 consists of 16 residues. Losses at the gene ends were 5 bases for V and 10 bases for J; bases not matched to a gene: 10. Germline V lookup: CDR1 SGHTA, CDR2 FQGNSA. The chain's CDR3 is CASSPPRGLAGGSQYF. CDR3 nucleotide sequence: TGTGCCAGCAGCCCCCCTCGGGGACTAGCGGGGGGATCGCAGTATTTT.

CDR3 sequence reads: CASSPRDRAYGELFF. CDR3 coding DNA: TGTGCCAGCAGCCCCAGGGACAGGGCTTACGGGGAGCTGTTTTTT. The chain couples TRBV11-2 to TRBJ2-2, with 9 bases fitting TRBD1. CDR3 length equals 15 residues. V trimming: 5 bases; J trimming: 7 bases; junction bases outside the gene matches: 8. From germline, CDR1 is SGHAT and CDR2 FQNNGV.

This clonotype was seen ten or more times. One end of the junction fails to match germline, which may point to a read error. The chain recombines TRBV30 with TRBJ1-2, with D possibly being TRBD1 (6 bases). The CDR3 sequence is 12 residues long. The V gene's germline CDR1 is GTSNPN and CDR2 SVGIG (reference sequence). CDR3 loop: CAWKGGHHLEAF. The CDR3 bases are TGTGCCTGGAAAGGGGGACACCATCTGGAGGCCTTC. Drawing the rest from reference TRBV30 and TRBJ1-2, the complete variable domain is SQTIHQWPATLVQPVGSPLSLECTVEGTSNPNLYWYRQAAGRGLQLLFYSVGIGQISSEVPQNLSASRPQDRQFILSSKKLLLSDSGFYLCAWKGGHHLEAFGSGTRLTVV.

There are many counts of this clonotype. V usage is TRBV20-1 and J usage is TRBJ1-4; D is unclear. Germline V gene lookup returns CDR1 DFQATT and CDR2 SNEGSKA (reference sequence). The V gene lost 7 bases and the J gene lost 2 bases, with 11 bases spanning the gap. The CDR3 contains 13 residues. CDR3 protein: CSGFSATNEKLFF. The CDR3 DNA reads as TGCAGTGGTTTTTCTGCGACTAATGAAAAACTGTTTTTT.

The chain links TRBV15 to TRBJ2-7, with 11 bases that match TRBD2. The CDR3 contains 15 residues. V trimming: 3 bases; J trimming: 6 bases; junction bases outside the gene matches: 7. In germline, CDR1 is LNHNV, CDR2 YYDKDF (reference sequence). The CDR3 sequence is CATSRDSGRAGEQYF. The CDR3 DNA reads TGTGCCACCAGCAGGGATAGCGGGAGGGCCGGCGAGCAGTACTTC.

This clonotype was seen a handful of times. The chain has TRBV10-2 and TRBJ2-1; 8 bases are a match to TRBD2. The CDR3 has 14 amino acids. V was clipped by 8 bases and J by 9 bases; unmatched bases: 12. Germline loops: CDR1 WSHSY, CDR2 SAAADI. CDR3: CASSRTGGAGEQFF. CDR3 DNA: TGCGCCAGCTCTCGGACCGGGGGGGCCGGTGAGCAGTTCTTC.

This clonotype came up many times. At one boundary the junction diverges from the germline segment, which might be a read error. The CDR3 reads CASSLVPGQGDEQFF. The CDR3 DNA reads as TGTGCTAGCAGCTTAGTACCCGGACAGGGTGATGAGCAGTTCTTC. The chain combines TRBV7-7 with TRBJ2-1; 8 bases line up with TRBD1. The germline CDR1 and CDR2 sequences are SSHAT and FNYEAQ (reference sequence). CDR3 size: 15 residues.

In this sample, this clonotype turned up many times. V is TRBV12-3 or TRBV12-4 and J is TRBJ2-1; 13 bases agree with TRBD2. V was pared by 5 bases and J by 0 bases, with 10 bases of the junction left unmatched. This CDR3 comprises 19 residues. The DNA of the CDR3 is TGTGCCAGCAGTCCCCCCGGGACTAGCGGGATGGGCTCCTACAATGAGCAGTTCTTC. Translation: CASSPPGTSGMGSYNEQFF.

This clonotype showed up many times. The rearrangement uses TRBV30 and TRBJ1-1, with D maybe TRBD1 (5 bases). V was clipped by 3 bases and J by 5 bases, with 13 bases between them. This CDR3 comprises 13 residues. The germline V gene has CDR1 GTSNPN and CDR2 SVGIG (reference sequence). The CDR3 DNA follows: TGTGCCTGGAGAGGGAGCCGGGGGACTGAAGCTTTCTTT. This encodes CAWRGSRGTEAFF.

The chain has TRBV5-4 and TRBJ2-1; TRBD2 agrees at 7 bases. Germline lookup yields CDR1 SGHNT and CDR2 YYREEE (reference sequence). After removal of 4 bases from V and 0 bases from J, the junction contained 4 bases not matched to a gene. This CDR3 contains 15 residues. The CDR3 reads CASSNERGSYNEQFF. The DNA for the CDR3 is TGTGCCAGCAGCAACGAGCGGGGCTCCTACAATGAGCAGTTCTTC.

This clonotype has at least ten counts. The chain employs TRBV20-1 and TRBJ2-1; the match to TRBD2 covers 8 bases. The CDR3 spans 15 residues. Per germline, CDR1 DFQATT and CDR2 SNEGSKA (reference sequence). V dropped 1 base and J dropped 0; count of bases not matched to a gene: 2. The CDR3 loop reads CSARVAGISYNEQFF. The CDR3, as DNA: TGCAGTGCTAGAGTAGCGGGAATCTCCTACAATGAGCAGTTCTTC.

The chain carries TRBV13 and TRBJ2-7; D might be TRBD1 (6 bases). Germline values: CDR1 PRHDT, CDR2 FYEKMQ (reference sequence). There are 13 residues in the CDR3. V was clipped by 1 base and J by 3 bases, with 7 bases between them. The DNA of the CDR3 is TGTGCCAGCAGCTTAGAACAGGGCTACGAGCAGTACTTC. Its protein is CASSLEQGYEQYF. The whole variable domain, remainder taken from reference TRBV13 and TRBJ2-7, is AAGVIQSPRHLIKEKRETATLKCYPIPRHDTVYWYQQGPGQDPQFLISFYEKMQSDKGSIPDRFSAQQFSDYHSELNMSSLELGDSALYFCASSLEQGYEQYFGPGTRLTVT.

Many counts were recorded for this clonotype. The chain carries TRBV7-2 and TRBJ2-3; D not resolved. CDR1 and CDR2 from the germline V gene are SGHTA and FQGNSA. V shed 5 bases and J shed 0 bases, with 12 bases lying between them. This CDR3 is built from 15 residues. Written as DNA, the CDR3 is TGTGCCAGCAGCCCTAACTATGTAAGCACAGATACGCAGTATTTT. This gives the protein CASSPNYVSTDTQYF.

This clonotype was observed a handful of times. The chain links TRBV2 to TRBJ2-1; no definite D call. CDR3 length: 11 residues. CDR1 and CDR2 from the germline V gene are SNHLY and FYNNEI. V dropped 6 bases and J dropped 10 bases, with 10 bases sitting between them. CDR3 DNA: TGTGCCAGCAGCACCACGTACGAGCAGTTCTTC. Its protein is CASSTTYEQFF.

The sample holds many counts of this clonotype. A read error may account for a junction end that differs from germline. In DNA, the CDR3 is TGTGCCAGCGGTGAAGATCAGGGATTGACGGGCTACACCTTC. This codes for CASGEDQGLTGYTF. The rearrangement joins TRBV2 to TRBJ1-2, with TRBD1 as a possible D gene (5 bases). CDR1 and CDR2 (germline): SNHLY, FYNNEI. The CDR3 totals 14 residues.

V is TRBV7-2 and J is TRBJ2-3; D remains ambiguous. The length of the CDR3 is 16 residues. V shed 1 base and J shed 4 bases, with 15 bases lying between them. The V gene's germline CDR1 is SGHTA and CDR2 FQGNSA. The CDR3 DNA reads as TGTGCCAGCAGCTTAGAGGTTTCGGCCTCCGCAGATACGCAGTATTTT. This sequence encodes CASSLEVSASADTQYF.

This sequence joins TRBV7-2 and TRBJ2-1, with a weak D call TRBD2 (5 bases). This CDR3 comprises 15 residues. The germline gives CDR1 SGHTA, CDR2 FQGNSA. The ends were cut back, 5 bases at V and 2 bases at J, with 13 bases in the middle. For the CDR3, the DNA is TGTGCCAGCAGCCTACAGCGGCCCCCCTACAATGAGCAGTTCTTC. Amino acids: CASSLQRPPYNEQFF. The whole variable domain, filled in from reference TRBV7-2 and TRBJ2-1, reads GAGVSQSPSNKVTEKGKDVELRCDPISGHTALYWYRQSLGQGLEFLIYFQGNSAPDKSGLPSDRFSAERTGGSVSTLTIQRTQQEDSAVYLCASSLQRPPYNEQFFGPGTRLTVL.

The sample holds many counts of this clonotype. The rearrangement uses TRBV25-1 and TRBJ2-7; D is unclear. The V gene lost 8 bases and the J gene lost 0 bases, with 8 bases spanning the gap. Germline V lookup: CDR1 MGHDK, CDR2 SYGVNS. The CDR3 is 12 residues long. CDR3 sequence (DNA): TGTGCCAGCGGGTATGGCTCCTACGAGCAGTACTTC. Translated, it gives CASGYGSYEQYF.

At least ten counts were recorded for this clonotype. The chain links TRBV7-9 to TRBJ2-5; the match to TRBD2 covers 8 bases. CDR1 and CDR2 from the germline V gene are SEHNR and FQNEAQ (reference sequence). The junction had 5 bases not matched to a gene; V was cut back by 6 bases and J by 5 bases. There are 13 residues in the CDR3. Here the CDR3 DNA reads TGTGCCAGCAGGCCCAGCGGGGGTGAGACCCAGTACTTC. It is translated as CASRPSGGETQYF.

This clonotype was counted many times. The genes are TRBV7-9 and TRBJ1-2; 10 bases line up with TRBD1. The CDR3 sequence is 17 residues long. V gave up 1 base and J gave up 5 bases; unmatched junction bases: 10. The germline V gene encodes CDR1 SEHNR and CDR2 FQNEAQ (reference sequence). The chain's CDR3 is CASSLEATGGALYGYTF. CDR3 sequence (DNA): TGTGCCAGCAGCTTAGAGGCGACAGGGGGCGCCCTGTATGGCTACACCTTC.